The T cell receptor beta chain under discussion was sequenced for a study of blood T cell repertoires in COVID-19 (dated by TCRdb to between 2020 and 2021). Regarding the research as a whole: Samples from collaborators originated in the United States, Italy and Spain and spanned both the acute and convalescent phases of COVID-19. The dataset comprised deeply sampled blood TCRbeta repertoires from subjects exposed to, actively infected with, or recovered from COVID-19. The material from the prospective study consisted of cDNA or gDNA derived from T cells, B-cell-depleted T cells, or PBMCs. Samples were obtained from the ongoing ImmuneRACE study (first 160 participants) and from over 1,000 subjects provided by 6 global collaborators. The sample metadata nearly always contained a de-identified subject ID, COVID-19 status, age in years and sex. The repertoires were released in a freely available public database meant as a resource for research on the immune response to SARS-CoV-2. Where HLA class I and class II types were available, the types were taken from metadata supplied by the sample provider, not from assay-based typing. Overall results and qualifications from the work: How much clinical and demographic metadata was included differed by source and by participant, and the metadata was provided uncurated.

At one collaborating source in Seattle, patients were enrolled during active infection and were followed longitudinally through the course of disease. The collaborating institutions used their own protocols to collect whole blood in K2EDTA tubes. Collaborator samples were shipped for TCRbeta analysis as frozen whole blood, isolated PBMCs, or DNA extracted from either sample type. V was cut back by 3 bases and J by 5 bases, leaving a gap of 11 bases between them. Reading from cysteine to phenylalanine, the CDR3 counts 14 amino acids. Of the read, only the CDR3 DNA is kept; its 42 bases are in frame from base 1. The germline V gene (reference sequence) supplies CDR1 LNHDA and CDR2 SQIVND. With respect to this clone: The target of this receptor is not known. Qualities for individual bases were not recorded, and no much larger clone is one base off.

TCRbeta CDR3 regions were amplified from genomic DNA using the immunoSEQ Assay, a bias-controlled multiplex PCR. In the original analysis: The number of nucleated cells in each sample was estimated by amplification of reference gene primers within the assay. Sequence reads were collapsed and filtered to measure the absolute abundance of every unique TCRbeta CDR3 rearrangement. For each sample, productive Simpson clonality was calculated as the square root of Simpson's diversity index over productive rearrangements. TCRdb obtained this table from immuneACCESS and retained in-frame rearrangements with V and J assigned. These tables miss some clones; where compared with another copy, unresolved V genes account for less than half of the shortfall, and the remainder is unexplained. The V and J calls and clone size come from that table; D and trimming were worked out from the DNA. Within this sample are tens of thousands of clones, with approximately 85% of them counted one time only. Of the sample, 8.5% to 10% falls within the top ten clones.

Sequenced material: peripheral blood. Recombination connected TRBV19 to TRBJ2-4; the D region possibly corresponds to TRBD2 (5 bases align). This receptor was identified in a man aged 45 to 65 with COVID-19, enrolled during active disease. This receptor has the CDR3 CASSMSLAENIQYF. The DNA reads TGTGCCAGTAGTATGAGTCTAGCAGAAAACATTCAGTACTTC. With the rest looked up from the reference TRBV19 and TRBJ2-4 genes rather than sequenced, the full variable domain is DGGITQSPKYLFRKEGQNVTLSCEQNLNHDAMYWYRQDPGQGLRLIYYSQIVNDFQKGDIAEGYSVSREKKESFPLTVTSAQKNPTAFYLCASSMSLAENIQYFGAGTRLSVL.